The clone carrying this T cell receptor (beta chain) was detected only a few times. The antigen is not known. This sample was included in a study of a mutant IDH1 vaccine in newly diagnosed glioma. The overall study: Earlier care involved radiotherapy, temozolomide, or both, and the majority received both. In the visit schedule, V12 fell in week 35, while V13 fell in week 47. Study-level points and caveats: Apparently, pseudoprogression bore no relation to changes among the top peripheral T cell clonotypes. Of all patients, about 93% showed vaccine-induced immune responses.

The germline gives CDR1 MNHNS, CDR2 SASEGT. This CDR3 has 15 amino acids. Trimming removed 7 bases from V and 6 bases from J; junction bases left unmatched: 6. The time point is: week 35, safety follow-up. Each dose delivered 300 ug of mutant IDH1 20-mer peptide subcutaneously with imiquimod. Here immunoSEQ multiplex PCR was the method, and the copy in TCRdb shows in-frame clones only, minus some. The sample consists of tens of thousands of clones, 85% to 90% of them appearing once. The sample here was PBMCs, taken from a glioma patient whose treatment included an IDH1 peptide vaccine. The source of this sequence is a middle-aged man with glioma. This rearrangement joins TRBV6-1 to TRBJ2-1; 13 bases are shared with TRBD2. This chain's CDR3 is CASNGLAGAGNEQFF. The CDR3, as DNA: TGTGCCAGCAATGGACTAGCGGGAGCTGGCAATGAGCAGTTCTTC.